Sequencing of this T cell receptor (beta chain) was carried out in a study of CXCR3-negative and CXCR3-positive naive CD8 T cells. This CDR3 has 16 residues. In germline, CDR1 is SEHNR, CDR2 FQNEAQ (reference sequence). Study-level results: Memory CD8+ cells had much lower diversity, and both naive subsets had comparably high diversity. Most assays used freshly isolated PBMCs, as cryopreservation partially reduced CXCR3. Researchers reported similar TRBV-TRBJ usage in naive CXCR3-negative and CXCR3-positive cells, though memory differed. Both naive subsets carried similar amounts of surface CD5, so TCR strength was inferred from TRB CDR3 properties.

Libraries were UMI-labeled 5' RACE TRB cDNA. TCRdb reprocessed the 5' RACE reads, with one entry per CDR3 protein and no DNA. Its table records over 70,000 distinct CDR3 sequences. Concerning this clonotype itself: Its matching antigen is unknown.

The chain recombines TRBV7-9 with TRBJ2-1. The clonotype was recovered from a human donor in good health. Some clones in this sample may be carry-over from other donors' samples. Sequenced input: naive CXCR3- CD8+ T cells from blood. The subset: CD45RO-CCR7+CD27+CD95- naive CD8+ T cells lacking CXCR3 (TNR3-). The CDR3 spells CASSPSVGRSYNEQFF.